A selection of T cell receptor beta chains follows, all from one sample in a study of beta chain features in type 1 diabetes. This table comes from immunoSEQ multiplex PCR, and its TCRdb copy is limited to in-frame clones, with some not included. The data contain approximately 730,000 clones, roughly an eighth of them singletons. Specimen: naive CD4+ T cells from blood. These receptors originate from a man between 18 and 29 years old with type 1 diabetes. The CDR3 runs from the conserved cysteine through the conserved F or W. D genes are given only for firm matches. Clone size is shown for a subset of rows, as once, few, many or a class of expanded clone.

clone size: NA
J gene: TRBJ2-6
D gene: NA
V gene: TRBV11-2
CDR3 protein: CASSANFRANVLTF
CDR3 DNA: TGTGCCAGCAGCGCCAATTTCAGGGCCAACGTCCTGACTTTC

clone size: NA
J gene: TRBJ1-1
D gene: NA
V gene: TRBV5-1
CDR3 protein: CASSLDRPGLNTEAFF
CDR3 DNA: TGCGCCAGCAGCTTGGATCGGCCAGGCCTGAACACTGAAGCTTTCTTT

clone size: NA
J gene: TRBJ2-1
D gene: TRBD2
V gene: TRBV7-2
CDR3 protein: CASSLETSGYNEQFF
CDR3 DNA: TGTGCCAGCAGCTTGGAGACTAGCGGTTACAATGAGCAGTTCTTC

clone size: few
J gene: TRBJ1-6
D gene: NA
V gene: TRBV27
CDR3 protein: CASRWTARSNSPLHF
CDR3 DNA: TGTGCCAGCCGTTGGACAGCGCGGAGTAATTCACCCCTCCACTTT

clone size: NA
J gene: TRBJ1-2
D gene: TRBD1
V gene: TRBV4-2
CDR3 protein: CASSQDLPGQDYGYTF
CDR3 DNA: TGTGCCAGCAGCCAAGATTTGCCGGGACAGGACTATGGCTACACCTTC

clone size: NA
J gene: TRBJ1-1
D gene: NA
V gene: TRBV23-1
CDR3 protein: CASSQSSRADENYTEAFF
CDR3 DNA: TGCGCCAGCAGTCAATCGAGTCGTGCGGACGAAAATTACACTGAAGCTTTCTTT

clone size: NA
J gene: TRBJ2-4
D gene: NA
V gene: TRBV7-2
CDR3 protein: CASSTQNIQYF
CDR3 DNA: TGTGCCAGCAGCACTCAAAACATTCAGTACTTC

clone size: NA
J gene: TRBJ2-3
D gene: TRBD2
V gene: TRBV9
CDR3 protein: CASSAYTSGGPSTDTQYF
CDR3 DNA: TGTGCCAGCAGCGCATATACTAGCGGGGGGCCTAGCACAGATACGCAGTATTTT

clone size: NA
J gene: TRBJ2-3
D gene: NA
V gene: TRBV5-1
CDR3 protein: CASSSAGIESDTQYF
CDR3 DNA: TGCGCCAGCAGCTCAGCCGGGATCGAGTCAGATACGCAGTATTTT

clone size: NA
J gene: TRBJ2-3
D gene: TRBD2
V gene: TRBV2
CDR3 protein: CASSALAGVADTQYF
CDR3 DNA: TGTGCCAGCAGTGCCCTAGCGGGGGTAGCAGATACGCAGTATTTT

clone size: few
J gene: TRBJ1-2
D gene: TRBD1
V gene: TRBV28
CDR3 protein: CASTPTGGYGYTF
CDR3 DNA: TGTGCCAGCACCCCGACAGGGGGCTATGGCTACACCTTC

clone size: NA
J gene: TRBJ2-1
D gene: TRBD2
V gene: TRBV7-9
CDR3 protein: CASSFSGGARNEQFF
CDR3 DNA: TGTGCCAGCAGCTTTAGCGGGGGGGCGAGGAATGAGCAGTTCTTC

clone size: few
J gene: TRBJ2-1
D gene: TRBD2
V gene: TRBV25-1
CDR3 protein: CASSERGGAAYNEQFF
CDR3 DNA: TGTGCCAGCAGTGAACGCGGGGGGGCTGCGTACAATGAGCAGTTCTTC

clone size: NA
J gene: TRBJ1-4
D gene: NA
V gene: TRBV5-1
CDR3 protein: CASSLDPDGEKLFF
CDR3 DNA: TGCGCCAGCAGCTTGGACCCGGATGGGGAAAAACTGTTTTTT

clone size: NA
J gene: TRBJ2-5
D gene: NA
V gene: TRBV5-4
CDR3 protein: CASSLGRGERSRETQYF
CDR3 DNA: TGTGCCAGCAGCCTTGGCAGGGGGGAGAGAAGCCGAGAGACCCAGTACTTC

clone size: NA
J gene: TRBJ2-2
D gene: NA
V gene: TRBV7-3
CDR3 protein: CASSLERVTTTGELFF
CDR3 DNA: TGTGCCAGCAGCTTAGAGCGGGTGACCACCACCGGGGAGCTGTTTTTT

clone size: few
J gene: TRBJ2-1
D gene: TRBD2
V gene: TRBV6-5
CDR3 protein: CASSYSGLAGVEQFF
CDR3 DNA: TGTGCCAGCAGTTACTCGGGGCTAGCGGGGGTCGAGCAGTTCTTC

clone size: NA
J gene: TRBJ2-3
D gene: NA
V gene: TRBV7-9
CDR3 protein: CASSLSGSTDTQYF
CDR3 DNA: TGTGCCAGCAGCTTATCCGGAAGCACAGATACGCAGTATTTT

clone size: few
J gene: TRBJ2-7
D gene: NA
V gene: TRBV15
CDR3 protein: CATSREKARGHEQYF
CDR3 DNA: TGTGCCACCAGCAGAGAGAAGGCCAGAGGGCACGAGCAGTACTTC

clone size: NA
J gene: TRBJ2-5
D gene: TRBD2
V gene: TRBV18
CDR3 protein: CASSPPWGGEETQYF
CDR3 DNA: TGTGCCAGCTCACCACCGTGGGGGGGAGAGGAGACCCAGTACTTC

clone size: few
J gene: TRBJ1-2
D gene: TRBD1
V gene: TRBV7-8
CDR3 protein: CASSLARDRVVGSYGYTF
CDR3 DNA: TGTGCCAGCAGCTTAGCCCGGGACAGGGTGGTGGGAAGCTATGGCTACACCTTC

clone size: few
J gene: TRBJ2-1
D gene: TRBD1
V gene: TRBV2
CDR3 protein: CASSLDRSSYNEQFF
CDR3 DNA: TGTGCCAGCAGTTTGGACAGGAGCTCCTACAATGAGCAGTTCTTC

clone size: NA
J gene: TRBJ2-5
D gene: NA
V gene: TRBV7-2
CDR3 protein: CASSSIGETQYF
CDR3 DNA: TGTGCCAGCAGCTCGATCGGAGAGACCCAGTACTTC

clone size: NA
J gene: TRBJ2-3
D gene: NA
V gene: TRBV6-5
CDR3 protein: CASRFEGLGTDTQYF
CDR3 DNA: TGTGCCAGCCGTTTTGAGGGGTTGGGCACAGATACGCAGTATTTT

clone size: once
J gene: TRBJ1-5
D gene: NA
V gene: TRBV1
CDR3 protein: CTSSQAVQGNQPQHF
CDR3 DNA: TGCACCAGCAGCCAAGCCGTACAGGGCAATCAGCCCCAGCATTTT

clone size: NA
J gene: TRBJ1-1
D gene: NA
V gene: TRBV6-1
CDR3 protein: CASTPSRVRTEAFF
CDR3 DNA: TGTGCCAGCACCCCAAGTCGGGTAAGAACTGAAGCTTTCTTT

clone size: NA
J gene: TRBJ1-1
D gene: NA
V gene: TRBV4-1
CDR3 protein: CASSQEAQGGGTEAFF
CDR3 DNA: TGCGCCAGCAGCCAAGAAGCCCAGGGTGGGGGCACTGAAGCTTTCTTT

clone size: NA
J gene: TRBJ2-4
D gene: NA
V gene: TRBV2
CDR3 protein: CASSVSSAKNIQYF
CDR3 DNA: TGTGCCAGCAGTGTATCGTCGGCCAAAAACATTCAGTACTTC

clone size: NA
J gene: TRBJ1-3
D gene: NA
V gene: TRBV29-1
CDR3 protein: CSVQDGTINTIYF
CDR3 DNA: TGCAGCGTTCAGGACGGAACTATAAACACCATATATTTT

clone size: NA
J gene: TRBJ1-6
D gene: NA
V gene: TRBV7-3
CDR3 protein: CASSFSPFSGAPLHF
CDR3 DNA: TGTGCCAGCAGCTTCTCCCCCTTTAGTGGGGCGCCCCTCCACTTT

clone size: few
J gene: TRBJ1-1
D gene: TRBD1
V gene: TRBV30
CDR3 protein: CAGGTVNTEAFF
CDR3 DNA: TGTGCCGGGGGGACAGTGAACACTGAAGCTTTCTTT

clone size: NA
J gene: TRBJ2-3
D gene: NA
V gene: TRBV10-3
CDR3 protein: CAISESGGGEDTQYF
CDR3 DNA: TGTGCCATCAGTGAGTCCGGAGGGGGGGAAGATACGCAGTATTTT

clone size: few
J gene: TRBJ2-1
D gene: TRBD2
V gene: TRBV5-1
CDR3 protein: CASNSERGTSSYNEQFF
CDR3 DNA: TGCGCCAGCAATTCTGAGCGGGGGACCAGCTCCTACAATGAGCAGTTCTTC

clone size: NA
J gene: TRBJ2-7
D gene: NA
V gene: TRBV2
CDR3 protein: CASSGAPGEQYF
CDR3 DNA: TGTGCCAGCAGTGGAGCCCCGGGAGAGCAGTACTTC

clone size: many
J gene: TRBJ2-3
D gene: TRBD1
V gene: TRBV10-3
CDR3 protein: CAISESRGRTDTQYF
CDR3 DNA: TGTGCCATCAGTGAGTCGAGGGGGCGCACAGATACGCAGTATTTT

clone size: few
J gene: TRBJ1-1
D gene: NA
V gene: TRBV9
CDR3 protein: CASSVRPASTEAFF
CDR3 DNA: TGTGCCAGCAGCGTACGGCCAGCCAGCACTGAAGCTTTCTTT

clone size: few
J gene: TRBJ1-4
D gene: TRBD1
V gene: TRBV10-3
CDR3 protein: CASSYRDRDEKLFF
CDR3 DNA: TGTGCCAGCAGTTACCGGGACAGGGATGAAAAACTGTTTTTT

clone size: few
J gene: TRBJ1-2
D gene: NA
V gene: TRBV10-3
CDR3 protein: CAIRSDSSYGYTF
CDR3 DNA: TGTGCCATCAGATCCGACAGTTCCTATGGCTACACCTTC

clone size: NA
J gene: TRBJ1-2
D gene: NA
V gene: TRBV5-6
CDR3 protein: CASSFQETGYTF
CDR3 DNA: TGTGCCAGCAGCTTCCAGGAAACGGGCTACACCTTC

clone size: few
J gene: TRBJ1-6
D gene: NA
V gene: TRBV15
CDR3 protein: CATSRVEGWSPLHF
CDR3 DNA: TGTGCCACCAGCAGAGTAGAGGGGTGGTCACCCCTCCACTTT

clone size: NA
J gene: TRBJ1-1
D gene: NA
V gene: TRBV30
CDR3 protein: CAWNTGRLATEAFF
CDR3 DNA: TGTGCCTGGAATACGGGCCGATTGGCCACTGAAGCTTTCTTT

clone size: few
J gene: TRBJ2-3
D gene: TRBD1
V gene: TRBV5-4
CDR3 protein: CASSHPDRVDTQYF
CDR3 DNA: TGTGCCAGCAGCCACCCCGACAGGGTAGATACGCAGTATTTT

clone size: few
J gene: TRBJ1-2
D gene: NA
V gene: TRBV4-2
CDR3 protein: CASSQDKTGLGGYTF
CDR3 DNA: TGTGCCAGCAGCCAAGATAAGACGGGGCTCGGGGGCTACACCTTC

clone size: NA
J gene: TRBJ1-2
D gene: NA
V gene: TRBV27
CDR3 protein: CASRTHYRGAHYGYTF
CDR3 DNA: TGTGCCAGCAGGACACACTACCGGGGGGCACACTATGGCTACACCTTC

clone size: NA
J gene: TRBJ1-1
D gene: NA
V gene: TRBV20-1
CDR3 protein: CSARLAVEAFF
CDR3 DNA: TGCAGTGCTAGATTGGCAGTTGAAGCTTTCTTT

clone size: many
J gene: TRBJ2-3
D gene: NA
V gene: TRBV10-3
CDR3 protein: CAISEGTDTQYF
CDR3 DNA: TGTGCCATCAGTGAAGGTACAGATACGCAGTATTTT

clone size: NA
J gene: TRBJ2-5
D gene: NA
V gene: TRBV30
CDR3 protein: CAWTWGETQYF
CDR3 DNA: TGTGCCTGGACTTGGGGTGAGACCCAGTACTTC

clone size: NA
J gene: TRBJ2-3
D gene: NA
V gene: TRBV9
CDR3 protein: CASSDRGLGDTQYF
CDR3 DNA: TGTGCCAGCAGCGATCGGGGCCTGGGAGATACGCAGTATTTT

clone size: NA
J gene: TRBJ2-3
D gene: TRBD2
V gene: TRBV28
CDR3 protein: CASNYHLAGGTDTQYF
CDR3 DNA: TGTGCCAGCAATTACCACTTAGCGGGGGGCACAGATACGCAGTATTTT